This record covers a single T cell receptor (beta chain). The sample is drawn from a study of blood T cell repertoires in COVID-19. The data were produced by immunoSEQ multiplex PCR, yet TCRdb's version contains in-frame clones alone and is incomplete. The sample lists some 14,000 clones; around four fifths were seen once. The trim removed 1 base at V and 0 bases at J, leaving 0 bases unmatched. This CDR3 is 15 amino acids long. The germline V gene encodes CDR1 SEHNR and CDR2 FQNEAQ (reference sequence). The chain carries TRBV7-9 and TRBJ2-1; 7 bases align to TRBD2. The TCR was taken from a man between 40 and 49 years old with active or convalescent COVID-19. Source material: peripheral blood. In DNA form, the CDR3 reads TGTGCCAGCAGCTTAGGCGGGGGCTCCTACAATGAGCAGTTCTTC. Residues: CASSLGGGSYNEQFF. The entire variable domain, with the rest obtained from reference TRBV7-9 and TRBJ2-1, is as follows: DTGVSQNPRHKITKRGQNVTFRCDPISEHNRLYWYRQTLGQGPEFLTYFQNEAQLEKSRLLSDRFSAERPKGSFSTLEIQRTEQGDSAMYLCASSLGGGSYNEQFFGPGTRLTVL.